This passage covers 21 T cell receptor beta chains from one sample sequenced in a study of cytomegalovirus exposure and HLA in healthy donors. TCRdb keeps only in-frame clones here, not all; method: immunoSEQ multiplex PCR. The data contain over 150,000 clones, around 88% of them singletons. The source material was PBMCs. These receptors all stem from a man between 18 and 35 years old in good health and CMV-seropositive.

This clone was recorded once. The V and J genes are TRBV2 and TRBJ2-7, with TRBD2 identical over 8 bases. Germline assignment: CDR1 SNHLY and CDR2 FYNNEI. The length of the CDR3 is 14 residues. V shed 6 bases and J 4 bases; nucleotides not matched to a gene: 8. The DNA of the CDR3 is TGTGCCAGCAGGGCTGGGACTAGAGAGTACGAGCAGTACTTC. This translates into CASRAGTREYEQYF.

J is TRBJ1-1 and V is TRBV6-1; D might be TRBD1 (6 bases). The V gene lost 6 bases and the J gene lost 5 bases, with 13 bases spanning the gap. The CDR3 covers 13 residues. The germline gives CDR1 MNHNS, CDR2 SASEGT. The DNA for the CDR3 is TGTGCCAGCAGGGAACAGGGATTTACTGAAGCTTTCTTT. Protein sequence: CASREQGFTEAFF.

This clone was detected a few times. For the CDR3, the DNA is TGTGCCAGCAGCTCCCGGACAGGGGGCCCTTACGAGCAGTACTTC. Protein sequence: CASSSRTGGPYEQYF. V usage is TRBV7-6 and J usage is TRBJ2-7, with TRBD1 matching 11 bases. CDR3 length: 15 amino acids. Germline-derived CDR1 and CDR2 are SGHVS and FNYEAQ. V gave up 4 bases and J gave up 4 bases; unmatched junction bases: 6.

In its sample, this clone was seen a few times. V usage is TRBV7-2 and J usage is TRBJ2-3; D gene ambiguous. The germline V and J ends were trimmed by 8 bases and 4 bases, with 13 bases remaining between them. CDR3 length equals 13 residues. Germline CDR1 SGHTA, CDR2 FQGNSA. Here the CDR3 reads CASSIGVPDTQYF. CDR3 DNA: TGTGCCAGCTCCATAGGAGTTCCAGATACGCAGTATTTT.

The rearrangement links TRBV7-9 to TRBJ2-1; 9 bases match TRBD2. V gave up 6 bases and J gave up 3 bases; unmatched junction bases: 15. This CDR3 spans 18 amino acids. The germline CDR1 and CDR2 sequences are SEHNR and FQNEAQ (reference sequence). The CDR3 is CASRTVAGARPLYNEQFF. Here the CDR3 DNA reads TGTGCCAGCAGGACGGTAGCGGGAGCGCGCCCCCTCTACAATGAGCAGTTCTTC.

The V and J genes are TRBV6-5 and TRBJ2-2; 10 bases map to TRBD1. Germline lookup yields CDR1 MNHEY and CDR2 SVGAGI. The CDR3 loop spans 15 amino acids. Losses at the gene ends were 6 bases for V and 5 bases for J; bases not matched to a gene: 6. The CDR3 protein is CASRADRGTTGELFF. The CDR3 nucleotides read TGTGCCAGCAGGGCGGACAGGGGGACAACCGGGGAGCTGTTTTTT.

The chain recombines TRBV29-1 with TRBJ1-1, with 7 bases aligning to TRBD1. This CDR3 contains 14 residues. Per the germline V gene, CDR1 is SQVTM and CDR2 is ANQGSEA. V lost 5 bases and J lost 5; bases outside the gene matches: 11. In DNA, the CDR3 is TGCAGCGTTCGAGCGGACTCAGGGGGGACTGAAGCTTTCTTT. As protein: CSVRADSGGTEAFF.

The chain has TRBV7-8 and TRBJ1-5; D gene unclear. The V gene's germline CDR1 is SGHVS and CDR2 FQNEAQ. The germline V and J ends were trimmed by 5 bases and 5 bases, with 22 bases remaining between them. This CDR3 has 17 amino acids. CDR3 sequence: CASSLLVLTASHQPQHF. CDR3 DNA: TGTGCCAGCAGCCTCCTAGTACTGACCGCCAGCCATCAGCCCCAGCATTTT.

V usage is TRBV5-1 and J usage is TRBJ1-1; TRBD1 matches at 9 bases. Germline-derived CDR1 and CDR2 are SGHRS and YFSETQ. The CDR3 is 16 amino acids. Losses at the gene ends were 1 base for V and 2 bases for J; bases not matched to a gene: 6. The CDR3 loop is CASSLTTGGDNTEAFF. Here the CDR3 DNA reads TGCGCCAGCAGCTTGACTACAGGGGGCGATAACACTGAAGCTTTCTTT.

The chain uses TRBV5-1 and TRBJ2-3; 9 bases map to TRBD1. Germline CDR1 reads SGHRS; CDR2 reads YFSETQ. Trimming cost V 2 bases and J 2 bases; bases outside gene matches: 6. The CDR3 has 16 residues. CDR3 nucleotide sequence: TGCGCCAGCAGCTTTTTCGGGACAGGGCCCACAGATACGCAGTATTTT. This encodes CASSFFGTGPTDTQYF.

The chain joins TRBV2 to TRBJ1-1, with D uncertain. Germline V gives CDR1 SNHLY, CDR2 FYNNEI. V was clipped by 4 bases and J by 0 bases, with 6 bases between them. CDR3 length equals 13 residues. The CDR3 spells CASSAELNTEAFF. DNA of the CDR3: TGTGCCAGCAGTGCGGAGCTGAACACTGAAGCTTTCTTT.

This clone was recorded only once. The V gene is TRBV5-4, the J gene TRBJ2-1; TRBD2 agrees at 7 bases. Per the germline V gene, CDR1 is SGHNT and CDR2 is YYREEE (reference sequence). The junction had 6 bases not matched to a gene; V was cut back by 2 bases and J by 7 bases. The CDR3 covers 14 residues. The CDR3 region has the DNA TGTGCCAGCAGCTTCTGGCGGGGAGGGAATGAGCAGTTCTTC. Translation gives CASSFWRGGNEQFF.

The chain uses TRBV5-8 and TRBJ2-7; tentatively, D is TRBD2 (6 bases). The germline CDR1 and CDR2 sequences are SGHTS and YDEGEE. This CDR3 is 13 amino acids long. V shed 5 bases and J shed 3 bases, with 12 bases lying between them. The CDR3 is CASRAGGGYEQYF. In DNA, the CDR3 is TGTGCCAGCAGAGCCGGGGGTGGCTACGAGCAGTACTTC.

The chain is built from TRBV5-4 and TRBJ1-2; 9 nucleotides match TRBD1. Germline CDR1 SGHNT, CDR2 YYREEE (reference sequence). Trimming removed 4 bases from V and 3 bases from J; junction bases left unmatched: 4. There are 14 residues in the CDR3. The CDR3 coding sequence is TGTGCCAGCAGCGGGGACAGGGCGCACTATGGCTACACCTTC. Translated: CASSGDRAHYGYTF.

This clone was observed a few times. V and J are TRBV2 and TRBJ2-7; no clear D. The CDR3 totals 14 residues. CDR1 is SNHLY, CDR2 FYNNEI, per germline. The germline V and J ends were trimmed by 1 base and 0 bases, with 7 bases remaining between them. For the CDR3, the DNA is TGTGCCAGCAGTGAAGTTGGTAGCTCCTACGAGCAGTACTTC. Its translation is CASSEVGSSYEQYF.

The J gene is TRBJ2-1, the V gene TRBV15, with D possibly matching TRBD1 (7 bases). Germline-derived CDR1 and CDR2 are LNHNV and YYDKDF (reference sequence). V lost 1 base and J lost 7, with 23 bases in between. CDR3 length: 18 amino acids. In DNA, the CDR3 is TGTGCCACCAGCAGAGCGCTCCCCGGGACAGCCCGGGGGAATGAGCAGTTCTTC. Amino acid sequence: CATSRALPGTARGNEQFF.

This chain uses TRBV7-2 with TRBJ2-3; D is possibly TRBD2 (5 bases). In germline, CDR1 is SGHTA, CDR2 FQGNSA. Trimming stripped 5 bases from V and 6 bases from J, with 12 bases between. The CDR3 has 13 residues. In DNA form, the CDR3 reads TGTGCCAGCAGCCCCCCCTCGGGGGATACGCAGTATTTT. It yields the protein CASSPPSGDTQYF.

CDR3 sequence reads: CASSQEIRGSPLADTQYF. CDR3 sequence (DNA): TGTGCCAGCAGCCAAGAAATACGCGGGAGCCCCCTGGCAGATACGCAGTATTTT. The rearrangement joins TRBV4-2 to TRBJ2-3, with 7 bases that match TRBD2. Germline-derived CDR1 and CDR2 are LGHNA and YNFKEQ. The junction had 13 bases not matched to a gene; V was cut back by 0 bases and J by 4 bases. This CDR3 is built from 18 residues.

The V and J genes are TRBV9 and TRBJ2-5; 8 positions agree with TRBD1. V was clipped by 6 bases and J by 1 base; unmatched bases: 8. From germline, CDR1 is SGDLS and CDR2 YYNGEE. CDR3 length: 15 amino acids. DNA of the CDR3: TGTGCCAGCACCCGCGACGGGACAGGCCAAGAGACCCAGTACTTC. Translation: CASTRDGTGQETQYF. The full variable domain, its missing parts supplied by reference TRBV9 and TRBJ2-5, is DSGVTQTPKHLITATGQRVTLRCSPRSGDLSVYWYQQSLDQGLQFLIQYYNGEERAKGNILERFSAQQFPDLHSELNLSSLELGDSALYFCASTRDGTGQETQYFGPGTRLLVL.

The chain couples TRBV18 to TRBJ2-3; 8 nucleotides agree with TRBD1. Germline assignment: CDR1 KGHSH and CDR2 LQKENI. The CDR3 runs to 14 residues. Germline trimming cut 3 bases from V and 7 bases from J; bases unmatched to any gene: 6. The CDR3 sequence is CASSPRTGLNTQYF. The CDR3 DNA sequence: TGTGCCAGCTCACCTCGGACAGGGCTGAATACGCAGTATTTT.

This clone appeared a single time. The chain is built from TRBV5-6 and TRBJ1-6, with unresolved D. The germline V gene has CDR1 SGHDT and CDR2 YYEEEE. The CDR3 contains 12 residues. The V gene lost 6 bases and the J gene lost 5 bases, with 6 bases spanning the gap. The DNA for the CDR3 is TGTGCCAGCAAAGCCCATAATTCACCCCTCCACTTT. This translates into CASKAHNSPLHF.